The T cell receptor (beta chain) under discussion was sequenced for a study of CD8 T cells in ankylosing spondylitis. Notes on this clonotype: Its antigen remains unidentified.

The CDR3 spans 14 residues. Trimming removed 5 bases at V and 7 bases at J, with 15 bases between. CDR1 is SEHNR, CDR2 FQNEAQ, per germline (reference sequence). Study results and limitations: Significant enrichment of disease-linked clones was reported in matched ankylosing spondylitis synovial fluid. What seemed typical of ankylosing spondylitis blood was a TCR beta motif built from under 10 highly homologous variants.

Making the TCR beta libraries involved quantitative 5'-RACE with molecular barcodes. TCRdb reanalysed the 5' RACE reads using MiXCR and keeps one entry per CDR3 protein. The sample records 150,000 or so distinct CDR3 sequences, 9.8% being singletons. The clonotype comes from a female donor with ankylosing spondylitis or in good health (not recorded which). Sequences were obtained from blood, either unsorted or a sorted T cell fraction (not recorded which). The chain couples TRBV7-9 to TRBJ1-5, with no clear D. This CDR3 is CASSPDGPSQPQHF. The CDR3 DNA reads TGTGCCAGCAGCCCGGACGGACCGTCCCAGCCCCAGCATTTT.